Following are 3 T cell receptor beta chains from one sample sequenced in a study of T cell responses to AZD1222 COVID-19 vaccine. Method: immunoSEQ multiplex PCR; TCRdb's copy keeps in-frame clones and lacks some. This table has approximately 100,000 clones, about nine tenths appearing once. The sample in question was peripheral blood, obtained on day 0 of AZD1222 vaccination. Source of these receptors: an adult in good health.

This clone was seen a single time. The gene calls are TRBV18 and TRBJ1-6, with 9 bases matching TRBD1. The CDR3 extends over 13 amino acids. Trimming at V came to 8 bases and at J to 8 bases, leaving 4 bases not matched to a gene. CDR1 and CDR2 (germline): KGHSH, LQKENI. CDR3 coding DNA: TGTGCCAGCCGACGGACAGGGGATTCACCCCTCCACTTT. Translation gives CASRRTGDSPLHF. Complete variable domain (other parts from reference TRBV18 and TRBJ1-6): NAGVMQNPRHLVRRRGQEARLRCSPMKGHSHVYWYRQLPEEGLKFMVYLQKENIIDESGMPKERFSAEFPKEGPSILRIQQVVRGDSAAYFCASRRTGDSPLHFGNGTRLTVT.

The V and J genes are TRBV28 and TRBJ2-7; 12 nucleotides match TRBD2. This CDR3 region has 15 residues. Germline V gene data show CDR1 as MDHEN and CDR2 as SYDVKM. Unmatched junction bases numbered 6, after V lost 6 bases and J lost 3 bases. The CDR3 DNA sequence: TGTGCCAGCAGGCCCGGACTAGCGGGGCTCTACGAGCAGTACTTC. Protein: CASRPGLAGLYEQYF.

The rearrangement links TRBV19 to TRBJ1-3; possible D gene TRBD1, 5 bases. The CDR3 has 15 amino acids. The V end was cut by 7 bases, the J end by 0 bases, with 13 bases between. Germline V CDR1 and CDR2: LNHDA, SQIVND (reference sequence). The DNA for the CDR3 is TGTGCCAGTAAAGAGGGACCGGCCTCTGGAAACACCATATATTTT. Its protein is CASKEGPASGNTIYF.